One and the same sample provided the 5 T cell receptor beta chains below, sequenced in a study of CD8+ T cells in alopecia areata. RNA extraction was followed by reverse transcription into cDNA, which acted as the sequencing template. Data came from immunoSEQ multiplex PCR; TCRdb stores just in-frame clones and leaves some out. The data contain about 200,000 clones, more than 45% of them singletons. Treatment described: oral pan-JAK inhibitor, 5-10 mg twice daily. The sample here was CD4+ T cells sorted from blood, taken at week 4, from a patient treated with tofacitinib. The receptor set was obtained from a human donor with alopecia areata.

The genes are TRBV7-2 and TRBJ2-6, with D tentatively TRBD1 (6 bases). There are 18 residues in the CDR3. The germline gives CDR1 SGHTA, CDR2 FQGNSA. V gave up 2 bases and J gave up 0 bases, with 14 bases separating them. The CDR3, as DNA: TGTGCCAGCAGCTTAACATGGCAGGGGACCTCTGGGGCCAACGTCCTGACTTTC. This sequence encodes CASSLTWQGTSGANVLTF. Full variable domain (rest looked up from reference TRBV7-2 and TRBJ2-6): GAGVSQSPSNKVTEKGKDVELRCDPISGHTALYWYRQSLGQGLEFLIYFQGNSAPDKSGLPSDRFSAERTGGSVSTLTIQRTQQEDSAVYLCASSLTWQGTSGANVLTFGAGSRLTVL.

This clone was recorded a few times. The chain couples TRBV11-2 to TRBJ2-3; 11 nucleotides line up with TRBD2. The ends lost 4 bases at V and 1 base at J; junction bases unmatched: 1. CDR1 is SGHAT, CDR2 FQNNGV, per germline. The CDR3 has 15 amino acids. CDR3 nucleotide sequence: TGTGCCAGCAGCTCACTAGCGGGAGGCACAGATACGCAGTATTTT. Encoded protein: CASSSLAGGTDTQYF.

The V call is TRBV9, the J call TRBJ1-6, with a tentative D call TRBD1 (5 bases). V was pared by 1 base and J by 8 bases, with 13 bases between. Per the germline V gene, CDR1 is SGDLS and CDR2 is YYNGEE. The CDR3 loop spans 15 amino acids. CDR3 region: CASSVFGGNDSPLHF. The CDR3 DNA reads TGTGCCAGCAGCGTATTTGGGGGGAACGATTCACCCCTCCACTTT.

This clone showed up just a few times. The chain joins TRBV28 to TRBJ2-7, with 7 bases matching TRBD1. This CDR3 is built from 13 residues. Germline V gives CDR1 MDHEN, CDR2 SYDVKM. After removal of 4 bases from V and 6 bases from J, the junction contained 6 bases not matched to a gene. CDR3 sequence reads: CASSYRGKGEQYF. The CDR3 bases are TGTGCCAGCAGTTACAGGGGAAAGGGCGAGCAGTACTTC.

This chain joins TRBV25-1 and TRBJ1-1; D is undetermined. The CDR3 covers 11 residues. Trimming cost V 7 bases and J 1 base, with 4 bases left between them. CDR1 MGHDK and CDR2 SYGVNS come from the germline V gene. CDR3 in DNA: TGTGCCAGCACGGGGAACACTGAAGCTTTCTTT. This gives the protein CASTGNTEAFF.